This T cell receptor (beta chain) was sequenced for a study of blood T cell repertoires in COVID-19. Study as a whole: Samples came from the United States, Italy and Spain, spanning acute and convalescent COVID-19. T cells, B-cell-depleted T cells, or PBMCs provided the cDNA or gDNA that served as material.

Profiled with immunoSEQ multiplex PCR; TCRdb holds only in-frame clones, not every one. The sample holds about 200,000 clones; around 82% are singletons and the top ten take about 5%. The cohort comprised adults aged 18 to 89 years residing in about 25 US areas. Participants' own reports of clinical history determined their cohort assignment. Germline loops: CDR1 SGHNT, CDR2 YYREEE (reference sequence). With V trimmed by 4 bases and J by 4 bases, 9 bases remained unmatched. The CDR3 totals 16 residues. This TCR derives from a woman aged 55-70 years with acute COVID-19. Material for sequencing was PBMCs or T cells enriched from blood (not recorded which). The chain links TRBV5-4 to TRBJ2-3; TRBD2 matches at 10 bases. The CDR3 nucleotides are TGTGCCAGCAGCAAACCAGCGGGGGGGCTATCAGATACGCAGTATTTT. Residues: CASSKPAGGLSDTQYF.